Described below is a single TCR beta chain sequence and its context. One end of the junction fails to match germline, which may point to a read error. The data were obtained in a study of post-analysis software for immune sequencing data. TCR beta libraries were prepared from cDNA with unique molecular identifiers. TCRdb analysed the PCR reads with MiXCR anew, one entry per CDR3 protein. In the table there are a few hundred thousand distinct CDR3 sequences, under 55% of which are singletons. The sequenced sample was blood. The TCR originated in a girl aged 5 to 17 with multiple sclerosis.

CDR3 DNA sequence: TGTACCATCAGGGAGCGGGCCACAAGCACAGATACGCAGTATTTT. Translated, it gives CTIRERATSTDTQYF. The chain uses TRBV10-3 and TRBJ2-3; a possible D gene is TRBD2 (6 bases). In germline, CDR1 is ENHRY, CDR2 SYGVKD. This CDR3 comprises 15 residues.